The clone carrying this TCR beta chain was seen more than once but under ten times. Its antigen remains unknown. The study drew the donors from its approximately 110-subject validation cohort, separate from the approximately 700-subject first cohort. This entry comes from a study of cytomegalovirus exposure and HLA in healthy donors. Study-wide points: TCR clusters originating in the first cohort tended to co-occur in the roughly 130 validation repertoires, according to a later analysis. The study recorded 160 or so TCR beta chains that were cytomegalovirus-associated.

The CDR3 runs 15 residues. The germline V gene has CDR1 SEHNR and CDR2 FQNEAQ (reference sequence). Trimming removed 5 bases from V and 3 bases from J; junction bases left unmatched: 9. Generated by immunoSEQ multiplex PCR, the TCRdb table keeps only in-frame clones and is missing some. This repertoire shows around 250,000 clones, about 92% found once; its top ten account for approximately 3%. The TCR comes from a woman aged 30 to 39 in good health and CMV-seronegative. The V and J genes are TRBV7-9 and TRBJ2-7, with 8 bases identical to TRBD1. The sample taken for sequencing was PBMCs. CDR3 sequence reads: CASSPTDRGLYEQYF. CDR3 nucleotide sequence: TGTGCCAGCAGCCCGACCGACAGGGGCCTCTACGAGCAGTACTTC.